This TCR beta chain was identified during a study of identical twins. This clonotype was seen a few times. The antigen remains undetermined. Findings of the study overall: The same donors were not followed; conclusions instead depended on cross-sectional statistical analysis. Twins shared out-of-frame alpha sequences with excess low generation probability.

Template switching created a universal primer site, and the cDNA included unique molecular identifiers. TCRdb processed the 5' RACE reads anew with MiXCR; each CDR3 protein has one entry. The sample includes around 490,000 distinct CDR3 sequences, approximately 16% of them seen just once. Germline CDR1 is LGHNA and CDR2 is YNFKEQ. The CDR3 extends over 18 amino acids. V shed 8 bases and J 6 bases; nucleotides not matched to a gene: 18. The same specimen was also included in a second study, on yellow fever vaccine responses in identical twins.

The V call is TRBV4-2, the J call TRBJ2-2, with TRBD2 matching 10 bases. This TCR came from a woman under 30 in good health. Sequencing was carried out using CD4+ T cells sorted from blood. CDR3 sequence reads: CASPQKSSSGRKAGELFF. CDR3 bases: TGTGCCAGCCCTCAAAAATCTTCTAGCGGGAGAAAGGCCGGGGAGCTGTTTTTT.